This T cell receptor beta chain was documented in a study of shared clonotypes between healthy human individuals. Study as a whole: Participating donors consisted of a couple of women and a few men aged 18 to 49. Study findings and constraints: The study generally estimated greater richness for naive than memory subsets. About 5% of naive CD4 clonotypes were common to a handful of donors. Non-shared clonotypes were found to have lower generation probabilities than the clonotypes that were shared by all four of the sorted-subset donors.

Germline CDR1 is SGHRS and CDR2 is YFSETQ. Trimming stripped 0 bases from V and 2 bases from J, with 5 bases between. The CDR3 spans 14 residues. Clones were sequenced by immunoSEQ multiplex PCR, and TCRdb holds only the in-frame ones, with some missing. The repertoire has 700,000 or so clones, 72% of them found once; the top ten carry under 2%. With regard to this clone: Its target is not known. In the same sample, other DNA sequences code for this CDR3.

The TCR comes from a woman aged 25 to 45 in good health. Sequenced input: memory CD4+ T cells sorted from blood. Subset defined: CD45RA-negative fraction. The chain couples TRBV5-1 to TRBJ2-2; D is unclear. The CDR3 sequence: CASSLGGNTGELFF. The CDR3 DNA sequence: TGCGCCAGCAGCTTGGGAGGAAACACCGGGGAGCTGTTTTTT.